This T cell receptor beta chain came from a study of T cell responses to AZD1222 COVID-19 vaccine. Second-dose recipients at about 4 or about 12 weeks were treated as one pooled group. The repertoire was sequenced with immunoSEQ multiplex PCR; TCRdb's copy has only in-frame clones and lacks some. The table includes about 180,000 clones, 80% to 95% detected once. The clonotype originates from an adult who received the AZD1222 COVID-19 vaccine. The sample here was peripheral blood, taken 28 days after the second AZD1222 dose.

Here the CDR3 DNA reads TGTGCCAGAAGCTTGCCGGACAGCCGTCCCCATTATGGCTACACCTTC. This gives the protein CARSLPDSRPHYGYTF. The chain recombines TRBV5-3 with TRBJ1-2, with TRBD1 as a possible D gene (6 bases). TRBV5-3 qualifies as an ORF whose function is uncertain. The ends were cut back, 1 base at V and 5 bases at J, with 18 bases in the middle. The CDR3 contains 16 residues.